This T cell receptor (beta chain) was observed in a study of response to subunit inactivated influenza vaccine. Study-level results: It was suggested by the authors that few new T cells are recruited by each seasonal influenza vaccination.

TCRdb reanalysed the RT-PCR reads using MiXCR and keeps one entry per CDR3 protein. Of 550,000 to 800,000 distinct CDR3 sequences listed, approximately 14% are singletons. This clonotype occurred a few times. The antigen is not known. Trimming cost V 6 bases and J 4 bases; bases outside gene matches: 11. In germline, CDR1 is MDHEN, CDR2 SYDVKM. The CDR3 is 15 residues long. This chain links TRBV28 with TRBJ1-2, with 7 bases that match TRBD1. Sequencing used PBMCs from blood, obtained approximately 13 days after vaccination. This clonotype originated in a man aged 50 to 60 who received an inactivated influenza vaccine. The CDR3: CASSWGTGTVYGYTF. DNA for the CDR3: TGTGCCAGCAGCTGGGGTACCGGGACAGTCTATGGCTACACCTTC.